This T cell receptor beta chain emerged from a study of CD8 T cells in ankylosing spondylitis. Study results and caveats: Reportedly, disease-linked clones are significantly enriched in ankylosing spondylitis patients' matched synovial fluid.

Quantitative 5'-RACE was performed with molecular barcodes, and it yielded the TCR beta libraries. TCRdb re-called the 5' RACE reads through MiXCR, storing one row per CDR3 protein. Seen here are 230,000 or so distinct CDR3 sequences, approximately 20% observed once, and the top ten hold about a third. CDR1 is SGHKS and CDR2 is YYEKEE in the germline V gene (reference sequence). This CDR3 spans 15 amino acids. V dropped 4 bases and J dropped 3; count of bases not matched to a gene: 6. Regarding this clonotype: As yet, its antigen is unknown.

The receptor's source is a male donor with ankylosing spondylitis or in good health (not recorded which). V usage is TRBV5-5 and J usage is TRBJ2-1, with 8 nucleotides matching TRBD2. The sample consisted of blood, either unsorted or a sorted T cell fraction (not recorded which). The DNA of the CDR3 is TGTGCCAGCAGCGGGAGTCTAGCGGGCTACAATGAGCAGTTCTTC. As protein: CASSGSLAGYNEQFF.